The clone carrying this TCR beta chain has more than one count but fewer than ten. Antigen specificity is unknown. TCRdb ran MiXCR on the 5' RACE reads and lists one entry per CDR3 protein. The data show some 730,000 distinct CDR3 sequences, roughly 20% seen once. V lost 0 bases, J lost 2 bases, and 14 bases lay in between. The CDR3 consists of 16 residues. The germline CDR1 and CDR2 sequences are ENHRY and SYGVKD. These data originate in a study of identical twins. Notes on the study in general: For monozygotic twins, models underestimated out-of-frame TCR alpha sharing.

This same sample was also part of a study on T cells expressing NK-cell markers. That work adds: Seropositivity for HCMV was found in most of the eight sequenced donors, with one seronegative. Where a handful of donors were concerned, these clonotypes also led the CD3+CD56-NKG2C+ fraction. Whether expanded NKG2C+ T cell clones were HCMV specific stayed uncertain.

The specimen sequenced was PBMCs. The chain has TRBV10-3 and TRBJ2-7; no firm D call. The receptor's source is a woman aged 18-30 years in good health. CDR3 region: CAISESNNLQPYEQYF. CDR3 DNA: TGTGCCATCAGTGAGTCGAATAACCTCCAGCCCTACGAGCAGTACTTC.